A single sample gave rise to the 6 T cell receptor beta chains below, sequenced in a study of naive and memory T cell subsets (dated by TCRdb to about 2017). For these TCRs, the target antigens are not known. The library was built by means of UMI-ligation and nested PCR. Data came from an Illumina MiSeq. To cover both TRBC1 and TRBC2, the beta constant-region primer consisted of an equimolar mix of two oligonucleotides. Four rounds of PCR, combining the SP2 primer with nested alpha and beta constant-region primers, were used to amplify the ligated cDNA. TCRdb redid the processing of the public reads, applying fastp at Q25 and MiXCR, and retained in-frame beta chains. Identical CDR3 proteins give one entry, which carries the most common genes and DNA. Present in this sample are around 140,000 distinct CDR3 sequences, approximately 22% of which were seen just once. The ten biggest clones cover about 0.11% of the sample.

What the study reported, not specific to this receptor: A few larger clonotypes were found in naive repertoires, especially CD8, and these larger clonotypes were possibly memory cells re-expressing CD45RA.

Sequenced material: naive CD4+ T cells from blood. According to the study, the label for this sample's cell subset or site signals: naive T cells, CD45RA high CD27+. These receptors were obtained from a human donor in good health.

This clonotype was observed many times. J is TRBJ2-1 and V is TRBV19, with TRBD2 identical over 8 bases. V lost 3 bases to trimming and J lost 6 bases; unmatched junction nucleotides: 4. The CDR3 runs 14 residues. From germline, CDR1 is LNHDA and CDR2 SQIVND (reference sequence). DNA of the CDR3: TGTGCCAGTAGTATCGCCGGGACTAGCAATGAGCAGTTCTTC. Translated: CASSIAGTSNEQFF.

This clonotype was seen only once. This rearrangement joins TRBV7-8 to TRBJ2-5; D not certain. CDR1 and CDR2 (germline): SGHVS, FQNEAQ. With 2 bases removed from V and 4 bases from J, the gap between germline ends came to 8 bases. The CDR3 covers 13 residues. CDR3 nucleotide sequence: TGTGCCAGCAGCTTACGGCAAGTAGAGACCCAGTACTTC. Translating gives CASSLRQVETQYF.

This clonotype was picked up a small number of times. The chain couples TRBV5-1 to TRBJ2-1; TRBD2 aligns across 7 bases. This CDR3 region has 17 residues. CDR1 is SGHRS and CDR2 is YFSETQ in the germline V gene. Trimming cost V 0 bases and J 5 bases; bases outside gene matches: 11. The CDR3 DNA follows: TGCGCCAGCAGCTTGGTTTTCGCGGGCGGGAGCCACAATGAGCAGTTCTTC. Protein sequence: CASSLVFAGGSHNEQFF.

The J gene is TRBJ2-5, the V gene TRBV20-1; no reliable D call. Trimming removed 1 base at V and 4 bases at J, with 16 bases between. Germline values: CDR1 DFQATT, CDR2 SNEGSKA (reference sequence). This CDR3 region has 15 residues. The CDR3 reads CSARVPKRVGETQYF. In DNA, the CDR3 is TGCAGTGCTAGAGTTCCTAAACGGGTGGGAGAGACCCAGTACTTC.

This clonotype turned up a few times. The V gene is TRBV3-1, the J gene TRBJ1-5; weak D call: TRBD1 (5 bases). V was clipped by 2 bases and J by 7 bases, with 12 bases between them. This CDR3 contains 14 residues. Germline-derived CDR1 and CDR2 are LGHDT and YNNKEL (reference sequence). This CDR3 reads CASSQPGSTQPQHF. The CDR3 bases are TGTGCCAGCAGCCAACCAGGGAGTACGCAGCCCCAGCATTTT.

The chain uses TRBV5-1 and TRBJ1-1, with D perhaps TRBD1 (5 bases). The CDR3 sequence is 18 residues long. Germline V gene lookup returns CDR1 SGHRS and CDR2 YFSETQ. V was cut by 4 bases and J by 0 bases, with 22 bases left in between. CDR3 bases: TGCGCCAGCAGCCCGGGAACCGGGACCGGGGCCATGAACACTGAAGCTTTCTTT. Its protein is CASSPGTGTGAMNTEAFF. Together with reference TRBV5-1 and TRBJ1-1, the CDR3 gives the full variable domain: KAGVTQTPRYLIKTRGQQVTLSCSPISGHRSVSWYQQTPGQGLQFLFEYFSETQRNKGNFPGRFSGRQFSNSRSEMNVSTLELGDSALYLCASSPGTGTGAMNTEAFFGQGTRLTVV.